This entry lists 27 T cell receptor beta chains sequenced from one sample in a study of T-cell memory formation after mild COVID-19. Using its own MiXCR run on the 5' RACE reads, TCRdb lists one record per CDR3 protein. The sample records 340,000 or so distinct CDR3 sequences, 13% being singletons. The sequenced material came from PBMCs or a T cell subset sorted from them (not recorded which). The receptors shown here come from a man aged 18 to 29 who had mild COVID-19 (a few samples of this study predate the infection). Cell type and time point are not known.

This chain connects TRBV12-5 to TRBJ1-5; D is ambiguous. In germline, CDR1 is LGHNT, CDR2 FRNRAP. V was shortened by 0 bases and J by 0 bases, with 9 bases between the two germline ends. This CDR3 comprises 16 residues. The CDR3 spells CASGLVQIYSNQPQHF. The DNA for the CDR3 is TGTGCTAGTGGTTTGGTACAGATTTATAGCAATCAGCCCCAGCATTTT.

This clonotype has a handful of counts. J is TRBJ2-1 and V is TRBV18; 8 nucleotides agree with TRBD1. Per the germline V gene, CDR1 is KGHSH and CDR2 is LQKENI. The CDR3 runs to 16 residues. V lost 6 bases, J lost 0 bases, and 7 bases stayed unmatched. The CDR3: CASSHGTGRSYNEQFF. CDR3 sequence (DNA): TGTGCCAGCTCCCATGGGACAGGACGCTCCTACAATGAGCAGTTCTTC.

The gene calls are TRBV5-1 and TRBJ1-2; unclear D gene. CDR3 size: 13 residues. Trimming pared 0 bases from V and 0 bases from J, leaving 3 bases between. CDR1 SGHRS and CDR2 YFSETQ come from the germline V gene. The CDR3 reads CASSLESNYGYTF. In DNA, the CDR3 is TGCGCCAGCAGCTTGGAATCTAACTATGGCTACACCTTC.

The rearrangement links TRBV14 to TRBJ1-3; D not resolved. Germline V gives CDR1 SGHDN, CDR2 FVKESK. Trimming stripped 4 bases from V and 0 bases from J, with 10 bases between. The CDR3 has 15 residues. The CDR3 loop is CASSLHLLSGNTIYF. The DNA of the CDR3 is TGTGCCAGCAGCCTCCACCTCCTCTCTGGAAACACCATATATTTT. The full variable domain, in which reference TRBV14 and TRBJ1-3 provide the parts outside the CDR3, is EAGVTQFPSHSVIEKGQTVTLRCDPISGHDNLYWYRRVMGKEIKFLLHFVKESKQDESGMPNNRFLAERTGGTYSTLKVQPAELEDSGVYFCASSLHLLSGNTIYFGEGSWLTVV.

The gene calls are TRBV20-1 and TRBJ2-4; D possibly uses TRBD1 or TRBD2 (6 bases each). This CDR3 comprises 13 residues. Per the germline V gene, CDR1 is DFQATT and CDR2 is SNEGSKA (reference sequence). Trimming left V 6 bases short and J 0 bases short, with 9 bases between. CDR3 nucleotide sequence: TGCAGTGCGAGGGGGGTAGCCAAAAACATTCAGTACTTC. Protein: CSARGVAKNIQYF.

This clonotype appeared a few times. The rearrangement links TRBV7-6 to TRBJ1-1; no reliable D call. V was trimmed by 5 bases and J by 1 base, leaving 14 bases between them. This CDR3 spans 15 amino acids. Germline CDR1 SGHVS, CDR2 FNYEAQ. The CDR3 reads CASSPYNFGNTEAFF. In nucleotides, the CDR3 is TGTGCCAGCAGCCCATATAACTTCGGGAACACTGAAGCTTTCTTT.

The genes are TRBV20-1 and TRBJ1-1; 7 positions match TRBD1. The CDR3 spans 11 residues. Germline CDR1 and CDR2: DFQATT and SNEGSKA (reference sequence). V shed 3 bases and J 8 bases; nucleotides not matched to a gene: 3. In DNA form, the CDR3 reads TGCAGTGCTAGCCGACAGGGCGAAGCTTTCTTT. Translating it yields CSASRQGEAFF.

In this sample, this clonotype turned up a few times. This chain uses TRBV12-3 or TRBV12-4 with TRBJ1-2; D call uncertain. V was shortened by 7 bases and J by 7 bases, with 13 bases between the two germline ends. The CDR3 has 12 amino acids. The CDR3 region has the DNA TGTGCCAGCACCTTAGGGCTCTTTGGCTACACCTTC. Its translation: CASTLGLFGYTF.

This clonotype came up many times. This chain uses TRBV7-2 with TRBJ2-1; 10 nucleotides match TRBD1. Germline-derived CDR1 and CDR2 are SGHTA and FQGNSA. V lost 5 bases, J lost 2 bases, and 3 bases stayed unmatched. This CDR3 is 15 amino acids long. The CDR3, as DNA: TGTGCCAGCAGCGCGGACAGGGGGACCTACAATGAGCAGTTCTTC. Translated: CASSADRGTYNEQFF.

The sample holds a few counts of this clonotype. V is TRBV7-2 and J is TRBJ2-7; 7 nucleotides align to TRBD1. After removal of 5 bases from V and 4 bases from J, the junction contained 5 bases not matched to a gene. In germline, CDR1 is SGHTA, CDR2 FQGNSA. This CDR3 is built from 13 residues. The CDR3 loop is CASSRVRGYEQYF. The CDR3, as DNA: TGTGCCAGCAGCCGCGTCAGGGGGTACGAGCAGTACTTC. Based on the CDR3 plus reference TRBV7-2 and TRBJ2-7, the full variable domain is GAGVSQSPSNKVTEKGKDVELRCDPISGHTALYWYRQSLGQGLEFLIYFQGNSAPDKSGLPSDRFSAERTGGSVSTLTIQRTQQEDSAVYLCASSRVRGYEQYFGPGTRLTVT.

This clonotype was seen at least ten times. CDR3 DNA: TGTGCCAGTAGTATAGTCTCGAGCACCGGGGAGCTGTTTTTT. Encoded protein: CASSIVSSTGELFF. The chain is built from TRBV19 and TRBJ2-2; D remains unclear. Germline V CDR1 and CDR2: LNHDA, SQIVND (reference sequence). Trimming left V 1 base short and J 4 bases short, with 7 bases between. The CDR3 is 14 residues long.

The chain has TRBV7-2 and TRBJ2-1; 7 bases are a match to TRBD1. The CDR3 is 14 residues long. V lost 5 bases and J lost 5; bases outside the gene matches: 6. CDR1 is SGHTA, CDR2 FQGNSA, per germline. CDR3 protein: CASSLGTANNEQFF. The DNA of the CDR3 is TGTGCCAGCAGCCTCGGGACAGCCAACAATGAGCAGTTCTTC.

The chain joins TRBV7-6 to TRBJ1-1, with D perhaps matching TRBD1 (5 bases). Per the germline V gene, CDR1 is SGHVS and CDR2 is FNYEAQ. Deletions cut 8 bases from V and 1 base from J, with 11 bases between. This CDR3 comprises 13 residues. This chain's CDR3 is CASGAGANTEAFF. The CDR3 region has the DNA TGTGCCAGCGGGGCGGGAGCGAACACTGAAGCTTTCTTT.

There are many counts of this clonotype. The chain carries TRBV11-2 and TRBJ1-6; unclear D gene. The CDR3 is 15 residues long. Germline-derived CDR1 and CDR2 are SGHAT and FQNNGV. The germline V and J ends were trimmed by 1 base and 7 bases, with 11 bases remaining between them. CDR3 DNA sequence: TGTGCCAGCAGCTTAGTGGGCAGATTAAATTCACCCCTCCACTTT. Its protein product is CASSLVGRLNSPLHF.

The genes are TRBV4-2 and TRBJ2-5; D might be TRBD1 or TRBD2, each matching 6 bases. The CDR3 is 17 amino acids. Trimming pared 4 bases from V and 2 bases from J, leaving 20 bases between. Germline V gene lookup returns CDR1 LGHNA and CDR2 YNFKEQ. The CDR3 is CASSPVLWQGRQETQYF. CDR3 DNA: TGTGCCAGCAGCCCAGTATTGTGGCAGGGGAGGCAAGAGACCCAGTACTTC.

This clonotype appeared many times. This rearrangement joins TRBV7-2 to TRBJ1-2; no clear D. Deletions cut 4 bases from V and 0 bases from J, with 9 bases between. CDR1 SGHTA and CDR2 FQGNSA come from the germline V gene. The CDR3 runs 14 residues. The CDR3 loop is CASSSYDANYGYTF. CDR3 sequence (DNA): TGTGCCAGCAGCTCATATGATGCTAACTATGGCTACACCTTC.

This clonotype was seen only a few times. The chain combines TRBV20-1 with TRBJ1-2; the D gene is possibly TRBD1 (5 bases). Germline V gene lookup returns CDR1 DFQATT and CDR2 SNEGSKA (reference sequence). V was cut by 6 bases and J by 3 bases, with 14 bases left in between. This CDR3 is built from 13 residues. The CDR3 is CSASGGEDYGYTF. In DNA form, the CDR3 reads TGCAGTGCCTCGGGGGGGGAAGACTATGGCTACACCTTC.

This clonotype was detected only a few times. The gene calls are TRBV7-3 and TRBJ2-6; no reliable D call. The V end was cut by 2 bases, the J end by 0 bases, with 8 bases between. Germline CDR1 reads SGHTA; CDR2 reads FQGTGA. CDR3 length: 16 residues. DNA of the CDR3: TGTGCCAGCAGCTTAGAACCAGTCTCTGGGGCCAACGTCCTGACTTTC. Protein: CASSLEPVSGANVLTF.

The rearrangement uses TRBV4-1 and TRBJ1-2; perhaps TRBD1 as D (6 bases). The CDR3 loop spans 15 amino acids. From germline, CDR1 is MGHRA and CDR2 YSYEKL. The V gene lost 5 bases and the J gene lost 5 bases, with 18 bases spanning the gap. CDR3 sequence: CASSVRGGPEYGYTF. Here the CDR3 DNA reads TGCGCCAGCAGCGTTCGGGGGGGCCCTGAGTATGGCTACACCTTC.

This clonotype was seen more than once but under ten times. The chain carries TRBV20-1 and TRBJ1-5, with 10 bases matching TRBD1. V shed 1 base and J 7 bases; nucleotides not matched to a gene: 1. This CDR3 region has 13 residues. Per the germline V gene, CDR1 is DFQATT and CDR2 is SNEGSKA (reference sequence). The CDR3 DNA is TGCAGTGCTAGAGGACAGGGGGCCCAGCCCCAGCATTTT. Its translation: CSARGQGAQPQHF.

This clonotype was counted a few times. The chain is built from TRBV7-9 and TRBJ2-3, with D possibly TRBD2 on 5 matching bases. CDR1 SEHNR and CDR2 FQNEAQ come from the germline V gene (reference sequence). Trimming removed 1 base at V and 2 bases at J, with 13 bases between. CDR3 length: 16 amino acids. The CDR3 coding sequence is TGTGCCAGCAGCTTAGTCCGGGTGAGGGACACAGATACGCAGTATTTT. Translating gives CASSLVRVRDTDTQYF.

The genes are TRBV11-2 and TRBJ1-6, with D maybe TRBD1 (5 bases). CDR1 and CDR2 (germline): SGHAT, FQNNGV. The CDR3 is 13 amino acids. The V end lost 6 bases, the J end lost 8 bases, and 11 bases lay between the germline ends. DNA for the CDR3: TGTGCCAGCAGTACCGGGACGGATTCACCCCTCCACTTT. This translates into CASSTGTDSPLHF.

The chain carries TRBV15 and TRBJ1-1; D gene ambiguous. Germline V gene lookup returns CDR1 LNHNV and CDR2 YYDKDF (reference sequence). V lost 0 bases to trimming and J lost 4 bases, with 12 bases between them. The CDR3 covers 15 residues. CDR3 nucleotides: TGTGCCACCAGCAGAGAAATTGATTTGAGCACTGAAGCTTTCTTT. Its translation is CATSREIDLSTEAFF.

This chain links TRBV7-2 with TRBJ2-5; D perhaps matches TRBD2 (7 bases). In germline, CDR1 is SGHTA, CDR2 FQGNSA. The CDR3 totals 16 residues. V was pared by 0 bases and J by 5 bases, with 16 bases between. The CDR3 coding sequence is TGTGCCAGCAGCTTAGCTGGGGGGGCCGTTTTGGAGACCCAGTACTTC. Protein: CASSLAGGAVLETQYF. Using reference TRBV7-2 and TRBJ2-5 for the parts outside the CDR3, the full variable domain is GAGVSQSPSNKVTEKGKDVELRCDPISGHTALYWYRQSLGQGLEFLIYFQGNSAPDKSGLPSDRFSAERTGGSVSTLTIQRTQQEDSAVYLCASSLAGGAVLETQYFGPGTRLLVL.

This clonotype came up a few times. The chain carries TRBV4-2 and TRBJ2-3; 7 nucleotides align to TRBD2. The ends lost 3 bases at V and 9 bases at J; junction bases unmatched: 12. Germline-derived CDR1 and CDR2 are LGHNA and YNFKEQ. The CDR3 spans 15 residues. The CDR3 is CASSHATSRPDTQYF. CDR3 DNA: TGTGCCAGCAGCCATGCGACTAGCCGCCCCGACACGCAGTATTTT.

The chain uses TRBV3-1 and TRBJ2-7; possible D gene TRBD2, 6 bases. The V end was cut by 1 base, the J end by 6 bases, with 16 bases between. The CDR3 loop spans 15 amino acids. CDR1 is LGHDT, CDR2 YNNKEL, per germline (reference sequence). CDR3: CASSQAPRLDGEQYF. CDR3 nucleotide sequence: TGTGCCAGCAGCCAAGCCCCCCGACTAGACGGCGAGCAGTACTTC.

The CDR3 spells CASSSGATYEQYF. In nucleotides, the CDR3 is TGCGCCAGCAGTTCAGGGGCCACCTACGAGCAGTACTTC. This sequence joins TRBV5-1 and TRBJ2-7; perhaps TRBD1 as D (6 bases). Germline assignment: CDR1 SGHRS and CDR2 YFSETQ. Trimming pared 5 bases from V and 2 bases from J, leaving 11 bases between. The CDR3 is 13 residues long.